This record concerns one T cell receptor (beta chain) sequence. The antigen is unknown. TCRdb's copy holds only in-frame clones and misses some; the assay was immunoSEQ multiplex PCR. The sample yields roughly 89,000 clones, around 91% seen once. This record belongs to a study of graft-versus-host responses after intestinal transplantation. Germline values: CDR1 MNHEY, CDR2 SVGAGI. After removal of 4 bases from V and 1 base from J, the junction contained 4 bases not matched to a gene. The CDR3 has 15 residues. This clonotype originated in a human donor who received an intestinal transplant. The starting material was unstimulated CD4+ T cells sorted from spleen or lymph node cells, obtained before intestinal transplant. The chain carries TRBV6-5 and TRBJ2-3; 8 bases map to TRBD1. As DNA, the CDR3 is TGTGCCAGCAGTTCCAGGGGGCCAGGCACAGATACGCAGTATTTT. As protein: CASSSRGPGTDTQYF.